This T cell receptor beta chain was sequenced in a study of shared clonotypes between healthy human individuals. Study as a whole: Two women and a few men aged 18 to 49 made up the donors.

A remark on this clone: Antigen unknown.

Across several immunoSEQ plates, the genomic DNA of each subset was split evenly. PBMC DNA, left unsorted, was sequenced on ten immunoSEQ deep assay plates. Clones were read by immunoSEQ multiplex PCR, and TCRdb kept only the in-frame ones, dropping some. The table lists about 460,000 clones, 77% of them singletons. The CDR3 spans 12 residues. V lost 3 bases and J lost 6, with 8 bases in between. Per germline, CDR1 SEHNR and CDR2 FQNEAQ (reference sequence). Study-level points and caveats: The authors expected sequencing depth to affect clonotype sharing among donors.

The chain links TRBV7-9 to TRBJ1-2; D uncertain. Sequencing was performed on PBMCs. The TCR originated in a middle-aged woman in good health. Some clones in this sample may be carry-over from other donors' samples. CDR3 protein: CASSFFENGYTF. The CDR3 DNA reads as TGTGCCAGCAGCTTTTTTGAGAATGGCTACACCTTC.